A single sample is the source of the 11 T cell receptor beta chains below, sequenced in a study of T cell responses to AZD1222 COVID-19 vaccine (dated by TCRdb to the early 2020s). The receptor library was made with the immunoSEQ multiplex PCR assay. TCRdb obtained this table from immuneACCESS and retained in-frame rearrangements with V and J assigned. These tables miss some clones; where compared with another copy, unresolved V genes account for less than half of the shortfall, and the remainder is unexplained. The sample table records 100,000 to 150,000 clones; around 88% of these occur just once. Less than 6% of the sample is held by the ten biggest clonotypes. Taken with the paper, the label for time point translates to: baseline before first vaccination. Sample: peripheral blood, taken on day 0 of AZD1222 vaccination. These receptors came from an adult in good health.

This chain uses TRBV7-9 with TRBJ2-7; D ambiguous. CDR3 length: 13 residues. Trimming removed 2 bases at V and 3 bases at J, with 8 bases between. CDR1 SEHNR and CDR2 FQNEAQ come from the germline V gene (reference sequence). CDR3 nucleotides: TGTGCCAGCAGCTTAAATCCCCGCTACGAGCAGTACTTC. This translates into CASSLNPRYEQYF.

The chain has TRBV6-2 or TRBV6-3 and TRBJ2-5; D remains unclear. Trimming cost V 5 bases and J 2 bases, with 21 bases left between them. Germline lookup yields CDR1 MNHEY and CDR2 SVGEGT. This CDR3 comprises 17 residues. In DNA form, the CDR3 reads TGTGCCAGCAGTGGAGACTGGTACCGAGGCACACAAGAGACCCAGTACTTC. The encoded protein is CASSGDWYRGTQETQYF.

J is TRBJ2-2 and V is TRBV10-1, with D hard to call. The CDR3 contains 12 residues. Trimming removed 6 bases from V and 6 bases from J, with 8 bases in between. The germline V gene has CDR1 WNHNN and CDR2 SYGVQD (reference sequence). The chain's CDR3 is CASRSGSGELFF. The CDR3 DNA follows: TGCGCCAGCAGGTCTGGGTCCGGGGAGCTGTTTTTT.

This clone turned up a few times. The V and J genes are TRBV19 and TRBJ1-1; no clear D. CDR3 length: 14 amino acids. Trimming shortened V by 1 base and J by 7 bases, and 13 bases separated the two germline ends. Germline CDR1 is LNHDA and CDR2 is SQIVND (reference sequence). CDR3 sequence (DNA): TGTGCCAGTAGTATAGGAGGAGGGATGGGTGAAGCTTTCTTT. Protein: CASSIGGGMGEAFF. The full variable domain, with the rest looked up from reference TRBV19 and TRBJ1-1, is DGGITQSPKYLFRKEGQNVTLSCEQNLNHDAMYWYRQDPGQGLRLIYYSQIVNDFQKGDIAEGYSVSREKKESFPLTVTSAQKNPTAFYLCASSIGGGMGEAFFGQGTRLTVV.

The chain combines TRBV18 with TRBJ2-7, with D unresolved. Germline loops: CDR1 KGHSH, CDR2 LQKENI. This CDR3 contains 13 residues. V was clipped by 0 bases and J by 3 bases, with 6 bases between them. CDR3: CASSPPRIYEQYF. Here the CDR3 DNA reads TGTGCCAGCTCACCACCTCGAATCTACGAGCAGTACTTC. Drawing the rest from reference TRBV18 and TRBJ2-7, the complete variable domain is NAGVMQNPRHLVRRRGQEARLRCSPMKGHSHVYWYRQLPEEGLKFMVYLQKENIIDESGMPKERFSAEFPKEGPSILRIQQVVRGDSAAYFCASSPPRIYEQYFGPGTRLTVT.

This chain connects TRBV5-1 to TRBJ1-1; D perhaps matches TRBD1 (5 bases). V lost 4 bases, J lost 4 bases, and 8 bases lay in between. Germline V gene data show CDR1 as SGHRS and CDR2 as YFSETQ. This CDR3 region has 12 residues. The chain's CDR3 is CASSDGGTEAFF. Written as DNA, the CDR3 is TGCGCCAGCAGCGATGGGGGCACTGAAGCTTTCTTT.

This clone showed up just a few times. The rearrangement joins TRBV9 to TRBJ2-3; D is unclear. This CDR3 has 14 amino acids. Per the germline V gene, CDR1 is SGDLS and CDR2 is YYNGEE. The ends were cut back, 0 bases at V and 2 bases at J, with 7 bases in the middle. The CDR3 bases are TGTGCCAGCAGCGTAGAAGAGATCACAGATACGCAGTATTTT. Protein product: CASSVEEITDTQYF.

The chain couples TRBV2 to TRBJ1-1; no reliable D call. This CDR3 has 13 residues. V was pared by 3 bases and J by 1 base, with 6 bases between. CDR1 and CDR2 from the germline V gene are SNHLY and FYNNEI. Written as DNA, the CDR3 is TGTGCCAGCAGTGAGGTCAGGAACACTGAAGCTTTCTTT. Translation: CASSEVRNTEAFF.

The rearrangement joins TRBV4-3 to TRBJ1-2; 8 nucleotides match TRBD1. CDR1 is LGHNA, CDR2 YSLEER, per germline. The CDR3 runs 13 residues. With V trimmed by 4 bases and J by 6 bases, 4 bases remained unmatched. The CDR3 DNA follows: TGCGCCAGCAGCCCAGTGACAGGGGATGGCTACACCTTC. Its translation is CASSPVTGDGYTF.

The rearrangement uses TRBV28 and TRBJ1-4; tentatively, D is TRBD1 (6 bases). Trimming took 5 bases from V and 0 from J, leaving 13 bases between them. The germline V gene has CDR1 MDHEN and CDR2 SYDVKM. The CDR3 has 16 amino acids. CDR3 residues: CASSPTGHATNEKLFF. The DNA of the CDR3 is TGTGCCAGCAGTCCCACGGGACATGCAACTAATGAAAAACTGTTTTTT.

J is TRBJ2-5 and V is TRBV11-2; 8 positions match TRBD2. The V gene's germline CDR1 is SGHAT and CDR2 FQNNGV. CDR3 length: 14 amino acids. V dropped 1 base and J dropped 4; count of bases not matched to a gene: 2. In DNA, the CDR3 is TGTGCCAGCAGCTTAGTTCGGGGGGGAGAGACCCAGTACTTC. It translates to CASSLVRGGETQYF.